Shown below are 17 T cell receptor beta chains from a single sample sequenced in a study of OX40 agonist ivuxolimab in advanced cancers. Some clones are missing from TCRdb's copy, which holds only in-frame ones; the method was immunoSEQ multiplex PCR. This table holds 70,000 to 95,000 clones, about 91% found once. Specimen: CD4+ or CD8+ T cells sorted from blood, collected in a trial of the OX40 agonist ivuxolimab. Receptors originate from an adult with an advanced solid tumor such as melanoma, head and neck, liver or kidney cancer.

This clone appeared a single time. This chain connects TRBV6-1 to TRBJ1-5; D may be TRBD1 (5 bases). The V and J ends lost 7 bases and 6 bases respectively, with 19 bases between them. Germline V lookup: CDR1 MNHNS, CDR2 SASEGT. The CDR3 consists of 15 residues. DNA of the CDR3: TGTGCCAGCACCCACAGGCCCAACGCTCCTCAGCCCCAGCATTTT. Protein sequence: CASTHRPNAPQPQHF.

The chain employs TRBV5-1 and TRBJ2-7; 9 bases align to TRBD1. CDR1 is SGHRS and CDR2 is YFSETQ in the germline V gene. This CDR3 is 14 amino acids long. V lost 4 bases and J lost 3; bases outside the gene matches: 5. The CDR3, as DNA: TGCGCCAGCAGCCCGGGACAGGGCGGCTACGAGCAGTACTTC. Its translation is CASSPGQGGYEQYF. The full variable domain, with the rest looked up from reference TRBV5-1 and TRBJ2-7, is KAGVTQTPRYLIKTRGQQVTLSCSPISGHRSVSWYQQTPGQGLQFLFEYFSETQRNKGNFPGRFSGRQFSNSRSEMNVSTLELGDSALYLCASSPGQGGYEQYFGPGTRLTVT.

J is TRBJ1-5 and V is TRBV6-1; D is possibly TRBD1 (5 bases). CDR1 is MNHNS and CDR2 is SASEGT in the germline V gene. CDR3 length: 15 amino acids. The V end was cut by 3 bases, the J end by 7 bases, with 16 bases between. The CDR3 nucleotides read TGTGCCAGCAGTGAGGGTCGAAGCAGGGCCCAGCCCCAGCATTTT. Residues: CASSEGRSRAQPQHF.

The chain combines TRBV2 with TRBJ1-2; D remains unclear. CDR1 SNHLY and CDR2 FYNNEI come from the germline V gene. The CDR3 has 13 residues. The V end was cut by 0 bases, the J end by 4 bases, with 6 bases between. The chain's CDR3 is CASSEALVYGYTF. The CDR3 coding sequence is TGTGCCAGCAGTGAAGCGTTGGTCTATGGCTACACCTTC.

The V call is TRBV7-9, the J call TRBJ2-1, with D possibly matching TRBD1 (5 bases). The germline V and J ends were trimmed by 1 base and 8 bases, with 18 bases remaining between them. Germline V gene data show CDR1 as SEHNR and CDR2 as FQNEAQ (reference sequence). This CDR3 has 16 residues. CDR3 sequence (DNA): TGTGCCAGCAGCTTAGAGGTCACTGTGAGCAGGGATGAGCAGTTCTTC. Translating gives CASSLEVTVSRDEQFF.

The chain has TRBV7-8 and TRBJ2-2; D uncertain. CDR1 SGHVS and CDR2 FQNEAQ come from the germline V gene. V gave up 3 bases and J gave up 6 bases, with 8 bases separating them. The CDR3 loop spans 13 amino acids. CDR3: CASSFRASGELFF. The CDR3 region has the DNA TGTGCCAGCAGCTTTCGCGCTTCCGGGGAGCTGTTTTTT.

The CDR3: CASSPNRDSNYGYTF. CDR3 nucleotides: TGTGCCAGCTCACCAAATAGGGACTCAAACTATGGCTACACCTTC. This chain joins TRBV18 and TRBJ1-2; D possibly corresponds to TRBD1 (5 bases). The CDR3 contains 15 residues. CDR1 is KGHSH and CDR2 is LQKENI in the germline V gene. Trimming removed 2 bases at V and 2 bases at J, with 12 bases between.

The rearrangement links TRBV7-6 to TRBJ1-1; D is unresolved. From germline, CDR1 is SGHVS and CDR2 FNYEAQ. The CDR3 is 12 amino acids. The V end was cut by 4 bases, the J end by 5 bases, with 8 bases between. This CDR3 reads CASSSPLTEAFF. As DNA, the CDR3 is TGTGCCAGCAGCTCGCCCTTAACTGAAGCTTTCTTT.

This clone appeared once. The chain couples TRBV10-1 to TRBJ1-1, with D tentatively TRBD1 (5 bases). V shed 4 bases and J shed 4 bases, with 10 bases lying between them. The germline V gene has CDR1 WNHNN and CDR2 SYGVQD (reference sequence). This CDR3 contains 13 residues. Here the CDR3 DNA reads TGCGCCAGCAGTGTTAAGGGGAGCACTGAAGCTTTCTTT. This translates into CASSVKGSTEAFF.

This clone appeared a few times. The rearrangement uses TRBV2 and TRBJ1-1; D may be TRBD1 (6 bases). Germline V gene lookup returns CDR1 SNHLY and CDR2 FYNNEI. The CDR3 contains 13 residues. With 7 bases removed from V and 0 bases from J, the gap between germline ends came to 9 bases. This CDR3 is CASNPGVNTEAFF. The CDR3 bases are TGTGCCAGCAACCCAGGGGTGAACACTGAAGCTTTCTTT.

This chain's CDR3 is CASSPADRVTGELFF. The CDR3 nucleotides are TGTGCCAGCAGCCCCGCCGACCGAGTCACCGGGGAGCTGTTTTTT. V is TRBV6-5 and J is TRBJ2-2, with D hard to call. V dropped 6 bases and J dropped 4 bases, with 15 bases sitting between them. Germline loops: CDR1 MNHEY, CDR2 SVGAGI. The length of the CDR3 is 15 residues.

The V call is TRBV11-3, the J call TRBJ2-7; D is uncertain. The CDR3 loop spans 15 amino acids. CDR1 is SGHNT and CDR2 is YENEEA in the germline V gene. Trimming shortened V by 5 bases and J by 0 bases, and 14 bases separated the two germline ends. CDR3 sequence reads: CASSPSWVLSYEQYF. CDR3 DNA sequence: TGTGCCAGCAGCCCCAGCTGGGTCCTCTCCTACGAGCAGTACTTC.

Only one count was recorded for this clone. The genes are TRBV6-1 and TRBJ1-4; the D gene is possibly TRBD1 (5 bases). The ends were cut back, 2 bases at V and 5 bases at J, with 21 bases in the middle. Germline lookup yields CDR1 MNHNS and CDR2 SASEGT. The CDR3 is made up of 18 amino acids. The CDR3 is CASSEFPPIGARNEKLFF. CDR3 sequence (DNA): TGTGCCAGCAGTGAATTCCCACCAATTGGGGCCCGGAATGAAAAACTGTTTTTT.

The rearrangement joins TRBV7-9 to TRBJ1-4; D may be TRBD1 (5 bases). This CDR3 has 15 amino acids. Germline V lookup: CDR1 SEHNR, CDR2 FQNEAQ (reference sequence). The V gene lost 4 bases and the J gene lost 0 bases, with 9 bases spanning the gap. The CDR3 spells CASSSGTATNEKLFF. The CDR3 DNA is TGTGCCAGCAGCTCCGGGACTGCAACTAATGAAAAACTGTTTTTT.

The chain combines TRBV7-2 with TRBJ1-4; D is undetermined. The CDR3 runs to 14 residues. Trimming removed 0 bases from V and 7 bases from J, with 9 bases in between. The germline CDR1 and CDR2 sequences are SGHTA and FQGNSA. CDR3 region: CASSLATRSEKLFF. CDR3 bases: TGTGCCAGCAGCTTAGCAACACGAAGTGAAAAACTGTTTTTT.

The V and J genes are TRBV19 and TRBJ1-3; D uncertain. V dropped 4 bases and J dropped 4 bases, with 8 bases sitting between them. Germline V CDR1 and CDR2: LNHDA, SQIVND (reference sequence). This CDR3 is built from 13 residues. The CDR3 DNA follows: TGTGCCAGTAGTAGCCTGGCAGGAAACACCATATATTTT. Its protein product is CASSSLAGNTIYF.

The chain uses TRBV11-2 and TRBJ1-2, with TRBD1 as a possible D gene (6 bases). Germline V lookup: CDR1 SGHAT, CDR2 FQNNGV. CDR3 length equals 17 residues. The V end was cut by 1 base, the J end by 1 base, with 16 bases between. CDR3 in DNA: TGTGCCAGCAGCTTAGTTAGGGGGGCAACCTATAACTATGGCTACACCTTC. Residues: CASSLVRGATYNYGYTF.